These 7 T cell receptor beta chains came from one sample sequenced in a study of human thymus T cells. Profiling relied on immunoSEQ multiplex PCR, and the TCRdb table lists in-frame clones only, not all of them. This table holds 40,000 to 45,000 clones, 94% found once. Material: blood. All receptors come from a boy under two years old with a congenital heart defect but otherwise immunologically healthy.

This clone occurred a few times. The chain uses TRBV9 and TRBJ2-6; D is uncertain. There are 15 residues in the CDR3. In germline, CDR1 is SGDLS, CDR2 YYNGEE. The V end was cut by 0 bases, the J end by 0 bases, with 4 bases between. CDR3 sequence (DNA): TGTGCCAGCAGCGTAGCATACTCTGGGGCCAACGTCCTGACTTTC. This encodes CASSVAYSGANVLTF.

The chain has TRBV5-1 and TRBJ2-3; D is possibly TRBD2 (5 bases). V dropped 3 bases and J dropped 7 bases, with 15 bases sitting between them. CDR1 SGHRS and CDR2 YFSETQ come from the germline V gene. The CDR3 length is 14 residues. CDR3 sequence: CASSSGHPGNTQYF. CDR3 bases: TGCGCCAGCAGCTCGGGTCATCCGGGGAATACGCAGTATTTT.

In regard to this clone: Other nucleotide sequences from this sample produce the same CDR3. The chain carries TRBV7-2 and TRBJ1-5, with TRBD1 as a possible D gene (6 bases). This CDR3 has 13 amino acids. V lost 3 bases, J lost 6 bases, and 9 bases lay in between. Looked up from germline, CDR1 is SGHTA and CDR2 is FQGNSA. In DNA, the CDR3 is TGTGCCAGCAGCTTGGAGGGGGGTCAGCCCCAGCATTTT. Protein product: CASSLEGGQPQHF.

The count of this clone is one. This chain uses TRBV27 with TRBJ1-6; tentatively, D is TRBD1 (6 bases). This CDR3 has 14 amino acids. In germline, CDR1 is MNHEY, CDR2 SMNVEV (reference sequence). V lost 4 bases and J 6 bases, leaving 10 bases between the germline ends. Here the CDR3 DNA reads TGTGCCAGCAGTTCAGACAGGATTAATTCACCCCTCCACTTT. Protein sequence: CASSSDRINSPLHF.

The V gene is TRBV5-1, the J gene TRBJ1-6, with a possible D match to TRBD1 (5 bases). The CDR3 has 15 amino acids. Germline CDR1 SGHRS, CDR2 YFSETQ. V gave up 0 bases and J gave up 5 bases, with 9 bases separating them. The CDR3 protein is CASSLGGGDNSPLHF. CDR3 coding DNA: TGCGCCAGCAGCTTGGGCGGAGGGGATAATTCACCCCTCCACTTT.

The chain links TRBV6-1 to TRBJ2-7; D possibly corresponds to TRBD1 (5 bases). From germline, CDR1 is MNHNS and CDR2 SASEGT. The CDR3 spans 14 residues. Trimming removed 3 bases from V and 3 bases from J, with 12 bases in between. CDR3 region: CASSEIGQGYEQYF. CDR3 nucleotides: TGTGCCAGCAGTGAGATAGGGCAGGGCTACGAGCAGTACTTC.

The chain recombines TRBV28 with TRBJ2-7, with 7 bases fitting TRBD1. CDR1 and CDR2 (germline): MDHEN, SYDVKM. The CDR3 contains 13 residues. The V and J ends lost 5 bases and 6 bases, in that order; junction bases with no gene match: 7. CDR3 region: CASSPRQGSEQYF. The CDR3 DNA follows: TGTGCCAGCAGTCCAAGACAGGGCTCCGAGCAGTACTTC. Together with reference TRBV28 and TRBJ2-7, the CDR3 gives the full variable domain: DVKVTQSSRYLVKRTGEKVFLECVQDMDHENMFWYRQDPGLGLRLIYFSYDVKMKEKGDIPEGYSVSREKKERFSLILESASTNQTSMYLCASSPRQGSEQYFGPGTRLTVT.